What follows are 8 T cell receptor beta chains derived from one specimen sequenced in a study of regulatory T cells in long-lasting Graves disease (dated by TCRdb to the early 2020s). Library prep was done by multiplex PCR. The sequencer was an Illumina HiSeq 4000. To build TCR beta libraries, CDR3 regions were amplified by Arm-PCR using iRepertoire HTBI primers. The public reads were reprocessed in TCRdb via fastp at Q25 and MiXCR, keeping in-frame beta chains. Rows matching on CDR3 protein sequence are summarized as one entry with the most common DNA and genes. This sample holds fewer than 450,000 distinct CDR3 sequences; about 15% were observed only once. The ten biggest clones cover approximately 8% of the sample. The label giving this sample's time point can be read as: newly diagnosed GD, antithyroid drugs for less than 3 months. For both TCR sequencing and RNA sequencing, RNA was extracted from PBMCs in TRIzol.

The same data also contributed to another study, on T cells in Graves' hyperthyroidism and ophthalmopathy.

The source material was peripheral blood mononuclear cells (PBMCs), sampled at new diagnosis, from a patient treated with antithyroid drugs. The receptors stem from a middle-aged woman with Graves disease. Donor details come from another sample of the same person, matched by shared clones.

This clonotype was found a few times. The V gene is TRBV19, the J gene TRBJ2-7; D possibly corresponds to TRBD1 (6 bases). V was shortened by 10 bases and J by 1 base, with 11 bases between the two germline ends. CDR3 length: 12 residues. Germline V CDR1 and CDR2: LNHDA, SQIVND (reference sequence). This CDR3 reads CATMGQSYEQYF. The CDR3 DNA sequence: TGTGCCACAATGGGACAATCCTACGAGCAGTACTTC.

Many counts were recorded for this clonotype. The chain links TRBV12-3 or TRBV12-4 to TRBJ2-1, with TRBD2 identical over 7 bases. This CDR3 comprises 15 residues. Germline trimming cut 6 bases from V and 2 bases from J; bases unmatched to any gene: 7. Here the CDR3 DNA reads TGTGCCAGCAGGGGCGGGACTACAGCCTACAATGAGCAGTTCTTC. It codes for CASRGGTTAYNEQFF.

The chain employs TRBV5-1 and TRBJ2-7; TRBD1 aligns across 10 bases. V trimming: 0 bases; J trimming: 2 bases; junction bases outside the gene matches: 8. The length of the CDR3 is 17 residues. Looked up from germline, CDR1 is SGHRS and CDR2 is YFSETQ. CDR3 DNA sequence: TGCGCCAGCAGCTTGGTGGGACAGGGGAGAGATACCTACGAGCAGTACTTC. Encoded protein: CASSLVGQGRDTYEQYF. The full variable domain, completed using reference TRBV5-1 and TRBJ2-7, is KAGVTQTPRYLIKTRGQQVTLSCSPISGHRSVSWYQQTPGQGLQFLFEYFSETQRNKGNFPGRFSGRQFSNSRSEMNVSTLELGDSALYLCASSLVGQGRDTYEQYFGPGTRLTVT.

As to this clonotype: One junction end does not reproduce the germline sequence, and a read error may be involved. This chain connects TRBV20-1 to TRBJ1-1, with D possibly being TRBD1 (5 bases). The length of the CDR3 is 15 residues. Germline values: CDR1 DFQATT, CDR2 SNEGSKA (reference sequence). The CDR3 nucleotides are TGCTGTGCTAGGGGCATGGAGGGAGAGGACACTGAAGCTTTCTTT. The encoded protein is CCARGMEGEDTEAFF.

To note about this clonotype: A far larger clone is only one base removed, so a read error is likely. J is TRBJ2-5 and V is TRBV27, with D perhaps matching TRBD1 (6 bases). The V gene's germline CDR1 is MNHEY and CDR2 SMNVEV (reference sequence). The length of the CDR3 is 15 residues. V was shortened by 5 bases and J by 4 bases, with 17 bases between the two germline ends. In DNA form, the CDR3 reads TGTGCCAGCAGTGAGTCAGCAGGGGAAACAGAGACCCAGTACTTC. Translating it yields CASSESAGETETQYF.

This clonotype occurred many times. The V gene is TRBV28, the J gene TRBJ2-2, with D possibly called TRBD1 or TRBD2 (5 bases each). This CDR3 has 21 residues. V gave up 3 bases and J gave up 0 bases, with 26 bases separating them. Germline V gene sequence: CDR1 MDHEN, CDR2 SYDVKM. CDR3 region: CASSFQGRYSGTYANTGELFF. The CDR3 region has the DNA TGTGCCAGCAGTTTCCAGGGCCGATACTCAGGGACCTACGCGAACACCGGGGAGCTGTTTTTT.

This clonotype was observed a few times. The chain links TRBV7-8 to TRBJ1-1; 11 nucleotides line up with TRBD1. The CDR3 sequence is 17 residues long. J lost 0 bases, V lost 5 bases, and 8 bases had no gene match. Germline CDR1 is SGHVS and CDR2 is FQNEAQ. CDR3 residues: CASSPRTGGLMNTEAFF. The CDR3, as DNA: TGTGCCAGCAGCCCTCGGACAGGGGGCCTTATGAACACTGAAGCTTTCTTT. Using reference TRBV7-8 and TRBJ1-1 for the parts outside the CDR3, the full variable domain is GAGVSQSPRYKVAKRGQDVALRCDPISGHVSLFWYQQALGQGPEFLTYFQNEAQLDKSGLPSDRFFAERPEGSVSTLKIQRTQQEDSAVYLCASSPRTGGLMNTEAFFGQGTRLTVV.

This clonotype was recorded once. The junction shows a germline mismatch at one end, possibly a read error. The chain uses TRBV12-3 or TRBV12-4 and TRBJ2-7; TRBD2 matches 15 bases. CDR3 size: 15 residues. CDR3 region: CVSSGTSGRTYEQYF. The CDR3 DNA sequence: TGTGTCAGCAGTGGGACTAGCGGGAGGACTTACGAGCAGTACTTC.